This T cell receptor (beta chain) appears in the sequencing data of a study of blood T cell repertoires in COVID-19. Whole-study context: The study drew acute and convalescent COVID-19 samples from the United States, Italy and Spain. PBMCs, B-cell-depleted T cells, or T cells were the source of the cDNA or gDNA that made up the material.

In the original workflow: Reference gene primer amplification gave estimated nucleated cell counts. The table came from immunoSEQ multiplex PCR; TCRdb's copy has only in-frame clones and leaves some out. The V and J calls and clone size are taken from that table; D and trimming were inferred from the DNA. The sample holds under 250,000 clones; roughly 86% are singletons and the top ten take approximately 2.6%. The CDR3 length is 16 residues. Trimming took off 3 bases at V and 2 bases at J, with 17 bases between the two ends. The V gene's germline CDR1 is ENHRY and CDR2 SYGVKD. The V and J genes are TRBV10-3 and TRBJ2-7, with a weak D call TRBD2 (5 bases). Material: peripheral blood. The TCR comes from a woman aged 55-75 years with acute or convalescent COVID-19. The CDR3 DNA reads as TGTGCCATCAGTGATCCGAGGGAGAGCGGCACCTACGAGCAGTACTTC. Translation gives CAISDPRESGTYEQYF.